This T cell receptor beta chain was profiled in a study of cytotoxic CD8 clonotypes in ibrutinib-treated CLL. Study information: Investigators reported approximately 25 partial and 2 complete responses; after median approximately 74 months, roughly 14 patients remained remitted and around twelve progressed. Response sampling occurred after a median around 11 months of treatment (range 6 to 36). General study results and limits: Stable or contracted on treatment, public clonotypes were also uncommon.

The CDR3 loop spans 14 amino acids. Trimming stripped 4 bases from V and 4 bases from J, with 8 bases between. CDR1 and CDR2 (germline): LNHDA, SQIVND (reference sequence). This clone was seen repeatedly, ten times or more. Its matching antigen is unknown. Repertoires were generated with immunoSEQ multiplex PCR, while TCRdb's copy carries only in-frame clones and drops some. The sample consists of approximately 15,000 clones, roughly 64% of them appearing once. The clonotype comes from a human donor with chronic lymphocytic leukemia. The sequencing used PBMCs, collected before ibrutinib treatment. This chain joins TRBV19 and TRBJ1-6; D ambiguous. The DNA for the CDR3 is TGTGCCAGTAGTACTCAGGCGTATAATTCACCCCTCCACTTT. Translated: CASSTQAYNSPLHF. The complete variable domain, with remaining parts taken from reference TRBV19 and TRBJ1-6, reads DGGITQSPKYLFRKEGQNVTLSCEQNLNHDAMYWYRQDPGQGLRLIYYSQIVNDFQKGDIAEGYSVSREKKESFPLTVTSAQKNPTAFYLCASSTQAYNSPLHFGNGTRLTVT.